This T cell receptor (beta chain) was sequenced for a study of shared clonotypes between healthy human individuals. Findings and caveats of the study: A generally larger estimated richness was seen in naive subsets than in memory subsets.

Donors had no recently reported acute infections or vaccinations and were HIV-negative. Germline V gene sequence: CDR1 MNHEY, CDR2 SMNVEV (reference sequence). This CDR3 spans 16 amino acids. The V end was cut by 3 bases, the J end by 7 bases, with 16 bases between. TCRdb keeps only in-frame clones here, not all; method: immunoSEQ multiplex PCR. The data contain approximately 980,000 clones, roughly 72% of them singletons. Concerning this clone itself: What it binds is unknown.

What was sequenced was memory CD4+ T cells sorted from blood. Sample subset: CD45RA-negative fraction. The receptor's source is a man between 18 and 35 years old in good health. The chain is built from TRBV27 and TRBJ1-6; a possible D gene is TRBD1 (6 bases). The CDR3 region has the DNA TGTGCCAGCAGTTTCTCCGGGACACCGGTCAATTCACCCCTCCACTTT. Translated: CASSFSGTPVNSPLHF.